This T cell receptor (beta chain) was profiled in a study of blood T cell repertoires in COVID-19. In the study overall: The United States, Italy and Spain were the sources of the acute and convalescent COVID-19 samples. PBMCs, B-cell-depleted T cells, or T cells provided the cDNA or gDNA that made up the material.

The repertoire was sequenced with immunoSEQ multiplex PCR; TCRdb's copy has only in-frame clones and lacks some. The sample has under 200,000 clones, around 80% seen once. The trim removed 0 bases at V and 5 bases at J, leaving 11 bases unmatched. CDR3 length: 18 amino acids. Per the germline V gene, CDR1 is SGHRS and CDR2 is YFSETQ. Patients of the Seattle cohort, enrolled during active infection, were followed longitudinally. This TCR was sampled from a woman between 65 and 79 years old with COVID-19, enrolled during active disease. The sequencing sample was made of peripheral blood. The V and J genes are TRBV5-1 and TRBJ2-2; TRBD2 agrees at 9 bases. CDR3 bases: TGCGCCAGCAGCTTGGGATTGGTAGCGGGAGTAAAAACCGGGGAGCTGTTTTTT. It is translated as CASSLGLVAGVKTGELFF. Full variable domain (missing parts from reference TRBV5-1 and TRBJ2-2): KAGVTQTPRYLIKTRGQQVTLSCSPISGHRSVSWYQQTPGQGLQFLFEYFSETQRNKGNFPGRFSGRQFSNSRSEMNVSTLELGDSALYLCASSLGLVAGVKTGELFFGEGSRLTVL.